This T cell receptor (beta chain) was obtained from a study of CD8+ T cells in alopecia areata. The study, taken as a whole, reports: Clonality exceeded that of normal scalp in lesional scalp, most notably in alopecia totalis/universalis. With tofacitinib ongoing, many expanded lesional clones persisted in both scalp and blood.

Trimming stripped 10 bases from V and 7 bases from J, with 16 bases between. The CDR3 extends over 13 amino acids. CDR1 is MNHEY, CDR2 SVGAGI, per germline. As for this clone: What it binds is unknown.

Treatment reported: oral pan-JAK inhibitor, 5-10 mg twice daily. Extraction and reverse transcription of RNA yielded cDNA as the sequencing template. Sequencing used immunoSEQ multiplex PCR; TCRdb keeps in-frame clones, though not all of them. The sample lists 90,000 to 120,000 clones; roughly 84% were seen once. This TCR derives from a human donor with alopecia areata. The input for sequencing was CD8+ T cells sorted from blood, taken at week 24, from a patient treated with tofacitinib. V gene TRBV6-5 combines with J gene TRBJ2-2; the D gene is possibly TRBD2 (7 bases). The CDR3 sequence: CATRGGGHGELFF. As DNA, the CDR3 is TGTGCCACCAGGGGAGGGGGTCACGGGGAGCTGTTTTTT.